This T cell receptor beta chain appears in the sequencing data of a study of CD8+CD57+ T cells in acquired aplastic anemia. Study-level background: Sorted CD4+ and CD8+ cells yielded DNA averaging approximately 3 ug. Whole-study findings and limits: Patients versus controls showed no significant CD8+ Simpson's diversity difference. Some 31 sequences, all CD8+ CDR3, were shared between patients and controls.

Only patients with CD8+CD57+ cell expansion on flow cytometry were chosen for sequencing. All patients were therapy-naive when blood was sampled. Turning to this clonotype: Its cognate antigen is unknown. This may be a read error, as it is one base from a much larger clone.

The CDR3 has 16 residues. The germline V gene encodes CDR1 SGHTA and CDR2 FQGNSA. V shed 3 bases and J 10 bases; nucleotides not matched to a gene: 14. The TCR beta profiling, which covered VDJ combination and CDR3 sequence, was carried out using genomic DNA as the template. TCRdb re-analysed the reads in MiXCR, keeping a single row per CDR3 protein. The sample lists more than 250,000 distinct CDR3 sequences; approximately 79% were seen once. This rearrangement joins TRBV7-2 to TRBJ2-1; TRBD2 matches at 8 bases. The source of this sequence is a human donor with aplastic anemia. The sequenced material came from sorted CD4+, CD8+, or CD8+CD57+ T cells (not recorded which) from PBMCs. The CDR3 DNA is TGTGCCAGCAGCTTTGAAAGAGGCGGGGGGAGGGAGGAGCAGTTCTTC. It is translated as CASSFERGGGREEQFF.